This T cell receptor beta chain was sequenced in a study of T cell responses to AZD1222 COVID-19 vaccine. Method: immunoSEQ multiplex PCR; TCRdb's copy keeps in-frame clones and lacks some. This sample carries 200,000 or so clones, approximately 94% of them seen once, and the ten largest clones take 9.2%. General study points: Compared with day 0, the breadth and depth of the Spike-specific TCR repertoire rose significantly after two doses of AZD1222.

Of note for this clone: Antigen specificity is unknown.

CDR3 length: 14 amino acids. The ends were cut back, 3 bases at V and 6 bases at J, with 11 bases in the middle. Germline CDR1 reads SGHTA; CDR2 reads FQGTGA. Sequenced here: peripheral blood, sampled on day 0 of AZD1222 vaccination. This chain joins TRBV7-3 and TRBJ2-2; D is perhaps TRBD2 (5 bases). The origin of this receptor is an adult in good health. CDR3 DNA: TGTGCCAGCAGCTTCGGGGTCGGCGCCGGGGAGCTGTTTTTT. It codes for CASSFGVGAGELFF.